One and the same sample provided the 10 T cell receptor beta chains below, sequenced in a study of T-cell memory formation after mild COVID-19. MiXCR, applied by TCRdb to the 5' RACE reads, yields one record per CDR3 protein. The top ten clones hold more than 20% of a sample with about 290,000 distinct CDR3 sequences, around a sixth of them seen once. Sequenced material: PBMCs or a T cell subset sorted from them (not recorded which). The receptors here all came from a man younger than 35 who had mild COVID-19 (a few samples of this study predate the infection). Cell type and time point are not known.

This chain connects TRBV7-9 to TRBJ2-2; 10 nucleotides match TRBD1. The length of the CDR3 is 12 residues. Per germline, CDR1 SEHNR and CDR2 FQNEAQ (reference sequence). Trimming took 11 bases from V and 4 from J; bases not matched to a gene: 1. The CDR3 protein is CARDRGTGELFF. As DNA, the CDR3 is TGTGCCCGGGACAGGGGCACCGGGGAGCTGTTTTTT.

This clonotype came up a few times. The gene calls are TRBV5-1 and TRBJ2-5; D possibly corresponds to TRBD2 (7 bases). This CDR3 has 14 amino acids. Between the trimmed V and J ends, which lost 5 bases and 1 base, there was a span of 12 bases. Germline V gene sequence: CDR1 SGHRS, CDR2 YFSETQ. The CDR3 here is CASRGGGIQETQYF. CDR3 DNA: TGCGCCAGCAGGGGAGGGGGGATCCAAGAGACCCAGTACTTC.

CDR3 coding DNA: TGTGCCAGCAGCGGCACAGGGGCAGAGACCCAGTACTTC. Translated, it gives CASSGTGAETQYF. The rearrangement joins TRBV7-8 to TRBJ2-5; 7 positions match TRBD1. The CDR3 length is 13 residues. Germline CDR1 is SGHVS and CDR2 is FQNEAQ. The ends lost 5 bases at V and 4 bases at J; junction bases unmatched: 4.

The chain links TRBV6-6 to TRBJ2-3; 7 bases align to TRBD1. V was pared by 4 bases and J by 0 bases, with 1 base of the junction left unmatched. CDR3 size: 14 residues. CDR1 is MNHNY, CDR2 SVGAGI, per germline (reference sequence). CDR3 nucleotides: TGTGCCAGCAGTTGGGGACAGAGCACAGATACGCAGTATTTT. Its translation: CASSWGQSTDTQYF.

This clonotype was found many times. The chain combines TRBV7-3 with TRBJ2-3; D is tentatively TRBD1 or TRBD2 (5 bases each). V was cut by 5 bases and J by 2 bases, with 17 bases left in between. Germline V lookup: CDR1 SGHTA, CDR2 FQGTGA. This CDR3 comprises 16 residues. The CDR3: CASSPNPGTNTDTQYF. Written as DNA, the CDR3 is TGTGCCAGCAGCCCGAACCCCGGGACCAACACAGATACGCAGTATTTT.

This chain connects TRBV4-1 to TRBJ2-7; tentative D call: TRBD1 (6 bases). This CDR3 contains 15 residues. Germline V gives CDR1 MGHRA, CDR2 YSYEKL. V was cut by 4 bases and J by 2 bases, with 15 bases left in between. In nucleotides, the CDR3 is TGCGCCAGCAGCCTGGGGGCCGGGATAACCTACGAGCAGTACGTC. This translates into CASSLGAGITYEQYV.

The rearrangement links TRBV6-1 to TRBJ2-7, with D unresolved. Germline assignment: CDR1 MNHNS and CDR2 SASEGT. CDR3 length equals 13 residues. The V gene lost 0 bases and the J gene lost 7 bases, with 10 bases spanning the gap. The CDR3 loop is CASSEASPPEQYV. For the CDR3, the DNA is TGTGCCAGCAGTGAAGCGAGTCCCCCGGAGCAGTACGTC.

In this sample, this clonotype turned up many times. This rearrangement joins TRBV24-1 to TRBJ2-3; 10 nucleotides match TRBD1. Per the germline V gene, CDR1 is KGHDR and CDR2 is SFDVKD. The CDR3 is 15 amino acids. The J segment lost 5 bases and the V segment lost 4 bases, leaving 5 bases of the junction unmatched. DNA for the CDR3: TGTGCCACCAGTGACCGGACAGGGGGAGTAGATACGCAGTATTTT. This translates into CATSDRTGGVDTQYF.

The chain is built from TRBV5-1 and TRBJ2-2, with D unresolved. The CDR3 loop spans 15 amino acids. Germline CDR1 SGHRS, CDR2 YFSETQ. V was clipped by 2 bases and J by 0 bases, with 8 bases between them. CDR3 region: CASSFNPANTGELFF. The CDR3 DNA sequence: TGCGCCAGCAGCTTTAACCCGGCGAACACCGGGGAGCTGTTTTTT. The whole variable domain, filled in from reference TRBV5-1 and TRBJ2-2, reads KAGVTQTPRYLIKTRGQQVTLSCSPISGHRSVSWYQQTPGQGLQFLFEYFSETQRNKGNFPGRFSGRQFSNSRSEMNVSTLELGDSALYLCASSFNPANTGELFFGEGSRLTVL.

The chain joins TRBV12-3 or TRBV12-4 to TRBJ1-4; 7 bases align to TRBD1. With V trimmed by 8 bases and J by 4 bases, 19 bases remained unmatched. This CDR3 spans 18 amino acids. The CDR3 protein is CASGKGTDPFRINEKLFF. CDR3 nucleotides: TGTGCCAGCGGGAAAGGGACAGATCCCTTTCGAATTAATGAAAAACTGTTTTTT.